This TCR beta chain was sequenced during a study of blood T cell repertoires in COVID-19. Study background: Whether acute or convalescent, the COVID-19 samples came from the United States, Italy and Spain. T cells, B-cell-depleted T cells, or PBMCs supplied cDNA or gDNA.

This CDR3 is 20 amino acids long. V shed 0 bases and J shed 0 bases, with 24 bases lying between them. From germline, CDR1 is SGHRS and CDR2 YFSETQ. Original processing notes: For nucleated cells, counts were estimated from reference gene primer amplification. Only in-frame clones appear in the TCRdb table, and some are missing; sequencing was by immunoSEQ multiplex PCR. The DNA was the basis for D and trimming; V, J and clone size are from that table. Among fewer than 300,000 clones listed, around 86% were seen once. The sequence derives from a woman aged 40 to 50 who had recovered from COVID-19. The sample consisted of peripheral blood. V and J are TRBV5-1 and TRBJ1-1, with D maybe TRBD1 (5 bases). The chain's CDR3 is CASSLVYGPAGRGMNTEAFF. The CDR3, as DNA: TGCGCCAGCAGCTTGGTTTACGGTCCGGCGGGGAGGGGTATGAACACTGAAGCTTTCTTT.